The 5 T cell receptor beta chains below were found in one sample sequenced in a study of blood T cells in healthy people across ages (dated by TCRdb to the mid-2010s). The library relied on 5' RACE. The reads were generated on an Illumina HiSeq 2500. The second PCR ran for roughly 7 to 11 cycles and used a J-beta primer mix along with a sample-barcoded 5' primer. TCRdb took the public reads, trimmed them with fastp at Q25, ran MiXCR for clone calling and kept in-frame beta chains. Each entry is one CDR3 protein sequence, shown with its most common DNA and genes. Within this sample are over 1,200,000 distinct CDR3 sequences, with around 59% of them counted one time only. The leading ten clones occupy over 6.5% of the sample. Sequencing was done on a sample of blood. These receptors were taken from a man between 18 and 29 years old in good health.

This chain uses TRBV5-1 with TRBJ2-1; 10 nucleotides agree with TRBD1. The CDR3 has 14 residues. V was pared by 3 bases and J by 5 bases, with 2 bases of the junction left unmatched. CDR1 is SGHRS and CDR2 is YFSETQ in the germline V gene. The CDR3 sequence: CASSSGTGDNEQFF. CDR3 bases: TGCGCCAGCAGCTCCGGGACAGGGGACAATGAGCAGTTCTTC.

This clonotype was picked up many times. The CDR3: CSARDQGNEQFF. CDR3 DNA: TGCAGTGCTAGAGATCAGGGAAATGAGCAGTTCTTC. This chain joins TRBV20-1 and TRBJ2-1, with a weak D call TRBD1 (5 bases). Germline values: CDR1 DFQATT, CDR2 SNEGSKA (reference sequence). The CDR3 extends over 12 amino acids. Trimming removed 0 bases at V and 7 bases at J, with 7 bases between.

V usage is TRBV20-1 and J usage is TRBJ2-7; D is unclear. In germline, CDR1 is DFQATT, CDR2 SNEGSKA (reference sequence). There are 12 residues in the CDR3. V was clipped by 3 bases and J by 4 bases, with 10 bases between them. CDR3 sequence reads: CSARGQYYEQYF. The CDR3 bases are TGCAGTGCTAGGGGCCAATATTACGAGCAGTACTTC.

Notes on this clonotype: Germline is not matched at one junction end, which may reflect a read error. The chain couples TRBV9 to TRBJ2-7; D ambiguous. CDR1 and CDR2 from the germline V gene are SGDLS and YYNGEE. The CDR3 runs to 12 residues. CDR3 amino acids: CASSGPSSEQYF. The CDR3 bases are TGTGCCAGCAGCGGCCCCTCCTCCGAGCAGTACTTC.

The chain joins TRBV29-1 to TRBJ1-2, with no clear D. The germline V and J ends were trimmed by 4 bases and 6 bases, with 9 bases remaining between them. The CDR3 contains 11 residues. Germline V gives CDR1 SQVTM, CDR2 ANQGSEA. In DNA, the CDR3 is TGCAGCGTTGTAGGCCATGATGGCTACACCTTC. It codes for CSVVGHDGYTF.